The 2 T cell receptor beta chains given below trace back to one sample, sequenced in a study of T cell changes during pregnancy in multiple sclerosis. The protocol was immunoSEQ multiplex PCR, while the TCRdb copy is restricted to in-frame clones and leaves out a portion. The sample has about 70,000 clones; over 85% are singletons. Sequencing used peripheral blood, obtained in the second trimester of pregnancy. These receptors all come from a female donor in good health, enrolled as a control in a pregnancy study.

Details on this clone: Additional DNA sequences in this sample encode the identical CDR3. This rearrangement joins TRBV27 to TRBJ2-1, with TRBD1 as a possible D gene (6 bases). The CDR3 loop spans 15 amino acids. Looked up from germline, CDR1 is MNHEY and CDR2 is SMNVEV (reference sequence). The V end was cut by 6 bases, the J end by 4 bases, with 16 bases between. The CDR3 loop reads CASSLDSFSYNEQFF. CDR3 nucleotides: TGTGCCAGCAGCCTGGACAGTTTTTCTTACAATGAGCAGTTCTTC.

The rearrangement links TRBV5-6 to TRBJ1-2; D remains ambiguous. Germline V gene lookup returns CDR1 SGHDT and CDR2 YYEEEE. The V end was cut by 0 bases, the J end by 0 bases, with 6 bases between. The CDR3 extends over 14 amino acids. CDR3 amino acids: CASSLGSSNYGYTF. The CDR3 coding sequence is TGTGCCAGCAGCTTGGGAAGCTCTAACTATGGCTACACCTTC.